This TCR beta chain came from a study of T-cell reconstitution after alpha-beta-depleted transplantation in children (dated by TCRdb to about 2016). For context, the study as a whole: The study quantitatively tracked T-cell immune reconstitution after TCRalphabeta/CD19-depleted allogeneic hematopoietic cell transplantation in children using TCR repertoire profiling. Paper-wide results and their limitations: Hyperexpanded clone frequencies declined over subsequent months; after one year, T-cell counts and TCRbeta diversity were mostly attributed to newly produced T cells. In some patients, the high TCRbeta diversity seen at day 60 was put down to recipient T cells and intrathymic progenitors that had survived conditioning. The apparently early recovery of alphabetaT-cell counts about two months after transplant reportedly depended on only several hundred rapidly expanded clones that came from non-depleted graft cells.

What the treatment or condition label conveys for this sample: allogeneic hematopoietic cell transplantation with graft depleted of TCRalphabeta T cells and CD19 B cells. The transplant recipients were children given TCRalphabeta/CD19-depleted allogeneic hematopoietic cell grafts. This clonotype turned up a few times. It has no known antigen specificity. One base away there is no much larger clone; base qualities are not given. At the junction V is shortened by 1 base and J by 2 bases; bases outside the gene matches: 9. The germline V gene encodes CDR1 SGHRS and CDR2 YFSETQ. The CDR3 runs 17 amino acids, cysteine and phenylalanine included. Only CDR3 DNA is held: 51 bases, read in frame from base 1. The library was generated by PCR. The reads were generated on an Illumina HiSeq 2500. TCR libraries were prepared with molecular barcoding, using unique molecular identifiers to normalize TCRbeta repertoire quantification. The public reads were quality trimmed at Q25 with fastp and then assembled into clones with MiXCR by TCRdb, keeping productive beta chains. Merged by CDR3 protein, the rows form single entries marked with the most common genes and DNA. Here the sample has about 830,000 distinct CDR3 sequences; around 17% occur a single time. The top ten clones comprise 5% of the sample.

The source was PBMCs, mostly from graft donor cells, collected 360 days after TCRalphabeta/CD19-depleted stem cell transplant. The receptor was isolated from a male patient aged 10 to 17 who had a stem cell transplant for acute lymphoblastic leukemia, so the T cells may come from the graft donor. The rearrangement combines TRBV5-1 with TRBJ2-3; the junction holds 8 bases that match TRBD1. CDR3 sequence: CASSLTAGQAYTDTQYF. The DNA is TGCGCCAGCAGCTTGACCGCGGGACAGGCCTACACAGATACGCAGTATTTT.